This record concerns one T cell receptor beta chain sequence. As yet, its antigen is unknown. This sample is drawn from a study of B cell selection in AIRE deficiency. The study's findings and limits: CDR3s were shorter in shared Treg sequences, reflecting few non-templated nucleotide insertions.

Unmatched junction bases numbered 4, after V lost 4 bases and J lost 6 bases. The CDR3 extends over 15 amino acids. Germline V gene data show CDR1 as SGHRS and CDR2 as YFSETQ. CD4+CD127+ cells were sorted as the conventional CD4 T cells. Original processing notes: Patients' conventional T cells yielded roughly 1.2x10^5 distinct TCRbeta sequences; donors' over 1.3x10^5. The method was immunoSEQ multiplex PCR; TCRdb's version includes in-frame clones alone and lacks a portion of them. The DNA gave D and trimming, while V, J and clone size come from that table. Among about 25,000 clones, approximately 96% were seen once, and the ten largest hold 0.15% to 0.2%.

This chain links TRBV5-1 with TRBJ2-1; 13 bases line up with TRBD2. Input material: CD4+CD127+ conventional T cells sorted from PBMCs. This TCR derives from a human donor in good health. The CDR3 reads CASSIGTSGVNEQFF. Here the CDR3 DNA reads TGCGCCAGCAGCATCGGGACTAGCGGGGTCAATGAGCAGTTCTTC.